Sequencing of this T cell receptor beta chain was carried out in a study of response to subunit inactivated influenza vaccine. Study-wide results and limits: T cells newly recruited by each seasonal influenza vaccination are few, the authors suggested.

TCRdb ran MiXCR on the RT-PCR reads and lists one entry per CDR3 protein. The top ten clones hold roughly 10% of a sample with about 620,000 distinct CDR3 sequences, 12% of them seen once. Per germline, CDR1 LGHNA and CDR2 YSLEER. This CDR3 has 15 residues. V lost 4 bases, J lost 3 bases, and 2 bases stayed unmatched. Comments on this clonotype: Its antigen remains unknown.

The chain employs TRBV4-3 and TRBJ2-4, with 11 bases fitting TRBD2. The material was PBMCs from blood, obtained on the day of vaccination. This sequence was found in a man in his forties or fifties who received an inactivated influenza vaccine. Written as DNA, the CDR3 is TGCGCCAGCAGCCCCGGACTAGCGGGCAAAAACATTCAGTACTTC. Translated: CASSPGLAGKNIQYF.